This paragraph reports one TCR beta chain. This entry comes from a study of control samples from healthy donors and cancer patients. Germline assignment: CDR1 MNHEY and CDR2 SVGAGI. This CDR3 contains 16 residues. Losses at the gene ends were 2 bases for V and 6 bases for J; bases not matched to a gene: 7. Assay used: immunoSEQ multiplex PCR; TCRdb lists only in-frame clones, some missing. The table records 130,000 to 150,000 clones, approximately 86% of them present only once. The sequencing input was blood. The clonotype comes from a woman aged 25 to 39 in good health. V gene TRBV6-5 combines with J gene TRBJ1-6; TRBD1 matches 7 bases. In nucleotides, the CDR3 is TGTGCCAGCAGTTACACAGGGACAGCCGGTAATTCACCCCTCCACTTT. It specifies CASSYTGTAGNSPLHF.